This T cell receptor (beta chain) was recovered during a study of shared clonotypes between healthy human individuals. The study's findings and limits: Owing to a small donor count, the genetic and exposure-history diversity represented was limited.

How the authors handled the data: Filtering of immunoSEQ junctional sequences could not match full-length read filtering. Assay used: immunoSEQ multiplex PCR; TCRdb lists only in-frame clones, some missing. V, J and clone size were drawn from that table, and D and trimming were deduced from the DNA. The sample consists of hundreds of thousands of clones, around 77% of them appearing once. A word on this clone: Its antigen is not identified.

Germline-derived CDR1 and CDR2 are SGHRS and YFSETQ. The CDR3 is made up of 14 amino acids. V was clipped by 2 bases and J by 7 bases; unmatched bases: 8. The receptor was derived from a woman in her forties in good health. Some clones in this sample may be carry-over from other donors' samples. Material: PBMCs. This sequence joins TRBV5-1 and TRBJ1-2; TRBD1 aligns across 7 bases. This CDR3 is CASSLGGAQGGYTF. The DNA of the CDR3 is TGCGCCAGCAGCTTAGGGGGCGCCCAGGGTGGCTACACCTTC.